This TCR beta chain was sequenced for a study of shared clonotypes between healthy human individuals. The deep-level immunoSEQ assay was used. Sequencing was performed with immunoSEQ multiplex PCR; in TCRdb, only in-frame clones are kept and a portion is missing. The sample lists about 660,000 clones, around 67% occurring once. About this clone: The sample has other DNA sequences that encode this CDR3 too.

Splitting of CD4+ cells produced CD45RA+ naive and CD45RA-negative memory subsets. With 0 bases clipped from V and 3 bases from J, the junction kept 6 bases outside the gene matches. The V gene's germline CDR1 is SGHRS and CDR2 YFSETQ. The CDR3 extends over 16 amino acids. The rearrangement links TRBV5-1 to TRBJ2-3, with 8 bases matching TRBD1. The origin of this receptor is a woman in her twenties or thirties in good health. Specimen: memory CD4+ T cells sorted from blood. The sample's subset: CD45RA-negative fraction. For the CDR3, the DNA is TGCGCCAGCAGCTTGGGCCAGGGGGCAAGTACAGATACGCAGTATTTT. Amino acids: CASSLGQGASTDTQYF.